Below, 20 T cell receptor beta chains from the same sample are listed, as sequenced in a study of OX40 agonist ivuxolimab in advanced cancers. The method behind the library was the immunoSEQ multiplex PCR assay. What TCRdb holds here is the immuneACCESS table cut down to in-frame rearrangements. Part of the clones is not present; checked against another copy, under half of the missing clones reflect an unresolved V gene, and the others are unexplained. The sample table records approximately 82,000 clones; 89% of these occur just once. The top ten clones comprise over 8% of the sample. The specimen comprised CD4+ or CD8+ T cells sorted from blood, sampled in a trial of the OX40 agonist ivuxolimab. The receptors were gathered from an adult with an advanced solid tumor such as melanoma, head and neck, liver or kidney cancer.

The chain recombines TRBV27 with TRBJ1-2; D remains ambiguous. The germline CDR1 and CDR2 sequences are MNHEY and SMNVEV (reference sequence). The CDR3 totals 16 residues. The V end was cut by 2 bases, the J end by 0 bases, with 13 bases between. The CDR3 protein is CASSLTRTGANYGYTF. In DNA form, the CDR3 reads TGTGCCAGCAGTTTAACGAGAACCGGAGCTAACTATGGCTACACCTTC.

The sample holds a few counts of this clone. The V gene is TRBV28, the J gene TRBJ1-2, with 10 nucleotides matching TRBD1. Losses at the gene ends were 3 bases for V and 1 base for J; bases not matched to a gene: 2. The CDR3 contains 15 residues. Germline CDR1 is MDHEN and CDR2 is SYDVKM. Here the CDR3 reads CASSFGDRGNYGYTF. In DNA, the CDR3 is TGTGCCAGCAGTTTTGGGGACAGGGGTAACTATGGCTACACCTTC.

The chain has TRBV7-3 and TRBJ2-1, with 7 bases lining up with TRBD2. CDR1 and CDR2 (germline): SGHTA, FQGTGA. Unmatched junction bases numbered 6, after V lost 1 base and J lost 3 bases. CDR3 length equals 16 residues. CDR3 sequence (DNA): TGTGCCAGCAGCTTAAGGGAGGGAGGGAACTACAATGAGCAGTTCTTC. This sequence encodes CASSLREGGNYNEQFF.

The V and J genes are TRBV5-1 and TRBJ2-3; 8 bases fit TRBD2. The CDR3 has 14 residues. The V gene's germline CDR1 is SGHRS and CDR2 YFSETQ. Trimming took 3 bases from V and 5 from J; bases not matched to a gene: 5. The CDR3 bases are TGCGCCAGCAGCTCCGGGACTAGAGAAGATACGCAGTATTTT. As protein: CASSSGTREDTQYF.

V and J are TRBV5-4 and TRBJ1-2, with 8 nucleotides matching TRBD1. The CDR3 has 14 residues. The J segment lost 4 bases and the V segment lost 0 bases, leaving 2 bases of the junction unmatched. Germline V CDR1 and CDR2: SGHNT, YYREEE (reference sequence). CDR3 in DNA: TGTGCCAGCAGCTTGGCAACAGGGGGCTATGGCTACACCTTC. It translates to CASSLATGGYGYTF. The variable domain in full, completed from reference TRBV5-4 and TRBJ1-2, reads ETGVTQSPTHLIKTRGQQVTLRCSSQSGHNTVSWYQQALGQGPQFIFQYYREEENGRGNFPPRFSGLQFPNYSSELNVNALELDDSALYLCASSLATGGYGYTFGSGTRLTVV.

CDR3 in DNA: TGCGCCAGCAGCCAAGTAGGACTAGCGGGAGGCTTTTACTCCTACGAGCAGTACTTC. Translating gives CASSQVGLAGGFYSYEQYF. The rearrangement uses TRBV4-1 and TRBJ2-7; 14 positions agree with TRBD2. This CDR3 has 19 amino acids. In germline, CDR1 is MGHRA, CDR2 YSYEKL. V shed 1 base, J shed 0 bases, and the junction held 8 bases outside the gene matches.

CDR3: CASSPLGGGVWETQYF. Here the CDR3 DNA reads TGTGCCAGCTCACCCCTCGGAGGGGGGGTCTGGGAGACCCAGTACTTC. The chain links TRBV18 to TRBJ2-5, with a possible D match to TRBD2 (7 bases). This CDR3 spans 16 amino acids. Germline V gene sequence: CDR1 KGHSH, CDR2 LQKENI. The germline V and J ends were trimmed by 3 bases and 5 bases, with 19 bases remaining between them. The variable domain in full, with the rest retrieved from reference TRBV18 and TRBJ2-5, is NAGVMQNPRHLVRRRGQEARLRCSPMKGHSHVYWYRQLPEEGLKFMVYLQKENIIDESGMPKERFSAEFPKEGPSILRIQQVVRGDSAAYFCASSPLGGGVWETQYFGPGTRLLVL.

The rearrangement uses TRBV28 and TRBJ1-5; tentative D call: TRBD1 (5 bases). Germline values: CDR1 MDHEN, CDR2 SYDVKM. The V and J ends lost 7 bases and 7 bases respectively, with 17 bases between them. The CDR3 sequence is 14 residues long. CDR3 amino acids: CASTRGGGQQPQHF. CDR3 nucleotides: TGTGCCAGCACCCGGGGGGGAGGCCAACAGCCCCAGCATTTT.

The chain carries TRBV28 and TRBJ2-5, with D hard to call. This CDR3 contains 14 residues. The V end was cut by 6 bases, the J end by 7 bases, with 18 bases between. The V gene's germline CDR1 is MDHEN and CDR2 SYDVKM. CDR3 coding DNA: TGTGCCAGCAGCTCCAGCAGCACCCTGGGGACCCAGTACTTC. Protein product: CASSSSSTLGTQYF.

This chain uses TRBV9 with TRBJ1-2, with TRBD1 matching over 7 bases. Germline trimming cut 4 bases from V and 4 bases from J; bases unmatched to any gene: 13. The CDR3 runs to 16 residues. Germline CDR1 is SGDLS and CDR2 is YYNGEE. This CDR3 reads CASSLNTGANSYGYTF. CDR3 bases: TGTGCCAGCAGCCTGAATACAGGGGCTAACTCCTATGGCTACACCTTC. Together with reference TRBV9 and TRBJ1-2, the CDR3 gives the full variable domain: DSGVTQTPKHLITATGQRVTLRCSPRSGDLSVYWYQQSLDQGLQFLIQYYNGEERAKGNILERFSAQQFPDLHSELNLSSLELGDSALYFCASSLNTGANSYGYTFGSGTRLTVV.

This chain uses TRBV6-6 with TRBJ2-5; tentative D call: TRBD2 (6 bases). Looked up from germline, CDR1 is MNHNY and CDR2 is SVGAGI (reference sequence). The CDR3 runs to 14 residues. Deletions cut 4 bases from V and 3 bases from J, with 12 bases between. CDR3: CASSWDSYEETQYF. The DNA for the CDR3 is TGTGCCAGCAGTTGGGACTCGTATGAAGAGACCCAGTACTTC.

This clone appeared a few times. This chain connects TRBV15 to TRBJ2-7, with a weak D call TRBD1 (6 bases). Germline CDR1 is LNHNV and CDR2 is YYDKDF (reference sequence). The CDR3 consists of 17 residues. V was trimmed by 1 base and J by 2 bases, leaving 18 bases between them. The CDR3 sequence is CATSRVALRGRPYEQYF. In nucleotides, the CDR3 is TGTGCCACCAGCAGAGTCGCCCTCAGGGGTCGTCCCTACGAGCAGTACTTC.

The chain couples TRBV7-9 to TRBJ2-2; 14 bases are shared with TRBD2. The CDR3 contains 19 residues. Germline CDR1 reads SEHNR; CDR2 reads FQNEAQ (reference sequence). The V segment lost 2 bases and the J segment 0 bases; nucleotides outside the gene matches: 5. CDR3 sequence reads: CASSLRTSGRPSNTGELFF. The CDR3 nucleotides read TGTGCCAGCAGCTTACGGACTAGCGGGAGGCCCTCGAACACCGGGGAGCTGTTTTTT.

Concerning this clone: The sample has other DNA sequences that encode this CDR3 too. As DNA, the CDR3 is TGTGCCAGCAGTTACGGGGCGGGAGGGGACATTCAGTACTTC. Amino acids: CASSYGAGGDIQYF. The chain has TRBV6-5 and TRBJ2-4; 9 bases align to TRBD2. The CDR3 spans 14 residues. The germline gives CDR1 MNHEY, CDR2 SVGAGI. J gave up 8 bases and V 2 bases, and 4 bases lay outside the gene matches.

The chain joins TRBV21-1 to TRBJ2-2; the D call in the table, TRBD2, was not verified against the DNA. TRBV21-1 is a documented pseudogene. The CDR3 runs to 16 residues. The DNA for the CDR3 is TGTGCCAGCAGCCGCGGGACGAGTGTTAAGACCGGGGAGCTGTTTTTT. It encodes CASSRGTSVKTGELFF.

The CDR3: CASSHQTSGGPDTQYF. CDR3 DNA sequence: TGTGCCAGCAGCCATCAGACTAGCGGGGGCCCAGATACGCAGTATTTT. The chain has TRBV7-2 and TRBJ2-3; 12 bases map to TRBD2. The V and J ends lost 5 bases and 4 bases, in that order; junction bases with no gene match: 7. Germline CDR1 SGHTA, CDR2 FQGNSA. The CDR3 consists of 16 residues.

J is TRBJ2-7 and V is TRBV5-1; D may be TRBD2 (6 bases). The germline V gene has CDR1 SGHRS and CDR2 YFSETQ. CDR3 length: 15 amino acids. V lost 2 bases and J 0 bases, leaving 12 bases between the germline ends. The CDR3 loop reads CASSFRAGSSYEQYF. CDR3 bases: TGCGCCAGCAGCTTCCGGGCGGGGAGCTCCTACGAGCAGTACTTC.

Only one count was recorded for this clone. This sequence joins TRBV29-1 and TRBJ2-5; D gene unclear. V was pared by 4 bases and J by 3 bases, with 3 bases between. The CDR3 covers 10 residues. Per the germline V gene, CDR1 is SQVTM and CDR2 is ANQGSEA. This CDR3 reads CSVGKETQYF. In DNA, the CDR3 is TGCAGCGTTGGGAAAGAGACCCAGTACTTC.

This rearrangement joins TRBV29-1 to TRBJ1-2; TRBD1 matches 9 bases. The CDR3 is 13 residues long. The V and J ends lost 2 bases and 8 bases, in that order; junction bases with no gene match: 6. Per germline, CDR1 SQVTM and CDR2 ANQGSEA. The CDR3 reads CSVETRDRAGYTF. CDR3 nucleotide sequence: TGCAGCGTTGAAACCCGGGACAGGGCGGGCTACACCTTC.

The chain couples TRBV7-9 to TRBJ2-7; D might be TRBD2 (6 bases). The V gene's germline CDR1 is SEHNR and CDR2 FQNEAQ (reference sequence). Trimming left V 1 base short and J 2 bases short, with 18 bases between. The CDR3 has 17 amino acids. CDR3 in amino acids: CASSLGDGGRVAYEQYF. Here the CDR3 DNA reads TGTGCCAGCAGCTTAGGGGACGGGGGACGCGTGGCCTACGAGCAGTACTTC.